This T cell receptor beta chain was sequenced for a study of blood T cell repertoires in COVID-19. Study context: Collection of acute and convalescent COVID-19 samples took place in the United States, Italy and Spain. PBMCs, B-cell-depleted T cells, or T cells were the source of the cDNA or gDNA that made up the material.

This CDR3 contains 18 residues. Trimming at V came to 4 bases and at J to 3 bases, leaving 13 bases not matched to a gene. The germline V gene encodes CDR1 LGHNA and CDR2 YNFKEQ. This clone appeared a few times. Authors' analysis steps: Reference gene primer amplification gave nucleated cell count estimates. Assay used: immunoSEQ multiplex PCR; TCRdb lists only in-frame clones, some missing. V and J calls and clone size are given by that table; D and trimming were obtained from the DNA. The profile shows 150,000 to 200,000 clones, roughly four fifths of them singletons. This receptor was taken from a man between 60 and 75 years old with active or convalescent COVID-19. This sequence joins TRBV4-2 and TRBJ2-2, with 8 bases matching TRBD2. Material for sequencing was peripheral blood. The CDR3 DNA sequence: TGTGCCAGCAGCCGAGGGATATTGGGACTAGAGGACACCGGGGAGCTGTTTTTT. Translation: CASSRGILGLEDTGELFF.